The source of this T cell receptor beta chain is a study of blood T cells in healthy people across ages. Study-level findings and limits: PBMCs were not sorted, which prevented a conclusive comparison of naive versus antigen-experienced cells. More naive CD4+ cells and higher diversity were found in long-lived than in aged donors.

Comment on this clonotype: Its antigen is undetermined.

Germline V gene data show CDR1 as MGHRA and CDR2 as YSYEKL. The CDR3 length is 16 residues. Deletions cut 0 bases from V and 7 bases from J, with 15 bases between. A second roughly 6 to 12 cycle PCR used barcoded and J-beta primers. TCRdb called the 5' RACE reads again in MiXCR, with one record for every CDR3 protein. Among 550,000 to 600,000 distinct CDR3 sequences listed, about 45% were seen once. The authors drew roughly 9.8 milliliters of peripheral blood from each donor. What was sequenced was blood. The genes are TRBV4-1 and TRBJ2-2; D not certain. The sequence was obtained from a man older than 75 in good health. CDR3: CASSQELKEYSGELFF. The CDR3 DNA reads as TGCGCCAGCAGCCAAGAGCTTAAAGAGTACAGCGGGGAGCTGTTTTTT.